Listed below are T cell receptor beta chains from one sample, sequenced in a study of CD8+CD57+ T cells in acquired aplastic anemia. TCRdb itself ran the reads through MiXCR, one entry per CDR3 protein. In the table there are about 180,000 distinct CDR3 sequences, around 60% of which are singletons. The sequencing input was sorted CD4+, CD8+, or CD8+CD57+ T cells (not recorded which) from PBMCs. Receptor source: a human donor with aplastic anemia. Each CDR3 is given with its conserved first and last residue. The order of the fields is D gene, V gene, CDR3 length, clone size, J gene, CDR3 DNA, CDR3 protein. A D gene is named only where the DNA matches it firmly. Expanded clones get a size class; other rows say once, few or many, or leave the size out.

D: -
V: TRBV19
length: 13
size: -
J: TRBJ1-1
DNA: TGTGCCAGCACGTCCCGCATGAACACTGAAGCTTTCTTT
CDR3: CASTSRMNTEAFF

D: -
V: TRBV5-1
length: 14
size: many
J: TRBJ2-2
DNA: TGCGCCAGCAGCTTGTACACGAACACCGGGGAGCTGTTTTTT
CDR3: CASSLYTNTGELFF

D: TRBD1
V: TRBV7-8
length: 15
size: once
J: TRBJ2-2
DNA: TGTGCCAGCAGAATCGGGCAGGGGGTGAACGGGGAGCTGTTTTTT
CDR3: CASRIGQGVNGELFF

D: -
V: TRBV24-1
length: 13
size: -
J: TRBJ1-1
DNA: TGTGCCACCAGTGATTTTTCCGGCACTGAAGCTTTCTTT
CDR3: CATSDFSGTEAFF

D: -
V: TRBV10-3
length: 15
size: -
J: TRBJ2-7
DNA: TGTGCCATCAGTGACATGACAGGGAGGTCTATCGAGCAGTACTTC
CDR3: CAISDMTGRSIEQYF

D: TRBD2
V: TRBV10-3
length: 16
size: -
J: TRBJ2-5
DNA: TGTGCCATCAGTGACCTTCCCGGGACTAGGGTAGAGACCCAGTACTTC
CDR3: CAISDLPGTRVETQYF

D: -
V: TRBV24-1
length: 14
size: -
J: TRBJ2-3
DNA: TGTGCCACCAGTGTGCGGGACCGCACAGATACGCAGTATTTT
CDR3: CATSVRDRTDTQYF

D: -
V: TRBV4-1
length: 16
size: many
J: TRBJ1-1
DNA: TGCGCCAGCAGACAGAATCCGGGACGGACCAACACTGAAGCTTTCTTT
CDR3: CASRQNPGRTNTEAFF

D: -
V: TRBV19
length: 14
size: many
J: TRBJ2-7
DNA: TGTGCCAGTAGTACCAAGACAGAAACGTACGAGCAGTACTTC
CDR3: CASSTKTETYEQYF

D: -
V: TRBV19
length: 15
size: -
J: TRBJ1-3
DNA: TGTGCCAGTAGTATAGGAGGGACCTCTGGAAACACCATATATTTT
CDR3: CASSIGGTSGNTIYF

D: TRBD1
V: TRBV14
length: 17
size: -
J: TRBJ2-2
DNA: TGTGCCAGCAGCCCGCATAGGGACAGGGGGCGTACCGGGGAGCTGTTTTTT
CDR3: CASSPHRDRGRTGELFF

D: -
V: TRBV20-1
length: 11
size: few
J: TRBJ2-5
DNA: TGCAGTGCTGCCCCCGGGGAGACCCAGTACTTC
CDR3: CSAAPGETQYF

D: TRBD1
V: TRBV9
length: 14
size: once
J: TRBJ2-3
DNA: TGTGCCACCAGTGAACAGGGGGGCACAGATACGCAGTATTTT
CDR3: CATSEQGGTDTQYF

D: -
V: TRBV2
length: 15
size: once
J: TRBJ2-7
DNA: TGTGCCAGCAGTGAAGGAGCGGGGACAGGTTACGAGCAGTACTTC
CDR3: CASSEGAGTGYEQYF

D: -
V: TRBV7-2
length: 13
size: -
J: TRBJ2-5
DNA: TGTGCCAGCAGCTTCGGACAGCAAGAGACCCAGTACTTC
CDR3: CASSFGQQETQYF

D: -
V: TRBV10-2
length: 13
size: few
J: TRBJ2-7
DNA: TGCGCCAGCAGTGAGTCAAGAAGGGGCGAGCAGTACTTC
CDR3: CASSESRRGEQYF

D: -
V: TRBV19
length: 15
size: -
J: TRBJ2-7
DNA: TGTGCCAGTAGTATTCGACCAACCCTAATGGACGAGCAGTACTTC
CDR3: CASSIRPTLMDEQYF

D: -
V: TRBV10-3
length: 14
size: few
J: TRBJ2-7
DNA: TGTGCCATCAGTGAGTCGGCCGGGCCCTACGAGCAGTACTTC
CDR3: CAISESAGPYEQYF

D: -
V: TRBV7-2
length: 15
size: -
J: TRBJ2-7
DNA: TGTGCCAGCAGCTTAGAGCCCAGGCCGGCGTACGAGCAGTACTTC
CDR3: CASSLEPRPAYEQYF

D: -
V: TRBV19
length: 12
size: few
J: TRBJ2-2
DNA: TGTGCCAGTAGCCCAGGGGCGGGGGAGCTGTTTTTT
CDR3: CASSPGAGELFF

D: -
V: TRBV20-1
length: 14
size: -
J: TRBJ2-3
DNA: TGCAGTGCTAGAAGGAGCGGGTCCACAGATACGCAGTATTTT
CDR3: CSARRSGSTDTQYF

D: TRBD1
V: TRBV20-1
length: 11
size: -
J: TRBJ1-1
DNA: TGCAGTGCAAAGACAGGGACTGAAGCTTTCTTT
CDR3: CSAKTGTEAFF

D: -
V: TRBV5-4
length: 16
size: many
J: TRBJ2-2
DNA: TGTGCCAGCAGCCCAAGGGGCTCCGCGAACACCGGGGAGCTGTTTTTT
CDR3: CASSPRGSANTGELFF

D: TRBD1
V: TRBV19
length: 15
size: -
J: TRBJ1-2
DNA: TGTGCCAGTTTAGCGGCTGGGACAGGGGACGGTGGCTACACCTTC
CDR3: CASLAAGTGDGGYTF

D: -
V: TRBV20-1
length: 15
size: few
J: TRBJ2-7
DNA: TGCAGTGCTAGAGCCCCCTCGAGTGGGGTGGGCGAGCAGTACTTC
CDR3: CSARAPSSGVGEQYF

D: -
V: TRBV19
length: 16
size: -
J: TRBJ1-1
DNA: TGTGCCAGTAGTATATTATTAGGAAGGGGGGGCGATGAAGCTTTCTTT
CDR3: CASSILLGRGGDEAFF

D: TRBD2
V: TRBV7-2
length: 14
size: many
J: TRBJ2-7
DNA: TGTGCCAGCAGCTTGGAGCGGGGAGCCTACGAGCAGTACTTC
CDR3: CASSLERGAYEQYF

D: -
V: TRBV2
length: 16
size: -
J: TRBJ2-2
DNA: TGTGCCAGCATCTCCGGGGGGCTAACGAACACCGGGGAGCTGTTTTTT
CDR3: CASISGGLTNTGELFF

D: -
V: TRBV12-5
length: 13
size: many
J: TRBJ2-6
DNA: TGTGCTAGTGGTTTGGTGGAGGCCAACGTCCTGACTTTC
CDR3: CASGLVEANVLTF

D: -
V: TRBV12-3/TRBV12-4
length: 14
size: -
J: TRBJ2-1
DNA: TGTGCCAGCAGTTTATGTCTATATAACAATGAGCAGTTCTTC
CDR3: CASSLCLYNNEQFF

D: -
V: TRBV2
length: 8
size: -
J: TRBJ1-1
DNA: TGTGCCAGCACCGAGGGTAGCTTT
CDR3: CASTEGSF

D: TRBD2
V: TRBV9
length: 15
size: -
J: TRBJ2-5
DNA: TGTGCCAGCAGCTCTAGCGGGGGGTGGTTAGAGACCCAGTACTTC
CDR3: CASSSSGGWLETQYF

D: -
V: TRBV7-8
length: 16
size: -
J: TRBJ2-1
DNA: TGTGCCAGCAGCACCAGGGATCGAAGCTCCTACAATGAGCAGTTCTTC
CDR3: CASSTRDRSSYNEQFF

D: TRBD1
V: TRBV2
length: 13
size: -
J: TRBJ2-7
DNA: TGTGCCAGCAGTGTCCGGGACAGAGCCGAGCAGTACTTC
CDR3: CASSVRDRAEQYF

D: -
V: TRBV20-1
length: 16
size: -
J: TRBJ1-3
DNA: TGCAGTGCCCTTCCCCCGGGACCGAGCTCTGGAAACACCATATATTTT
CDR3: CSALPPGPSSGNTIYF

D: -
V: TRBV20-1
length: 14
size: -
J: TRBJ2-3
DNA: TGCAGTGCTTACCCAACCTCTAGCACAGATACGCAGTATTTT
CDR3: CSAYPTSSTDTQYF

D: -
V: TRBV15
length: 15
size: -
J: TRBJ2-3
DNA: TGTGCCACCAGCAGAGATAGGGGCTTCACAGATACGCAGTATTTT
CDR3: CATSRDRGFTDTQYF

D: TRBD1
V: TRBV10-3
length: 14
size: -
J: TRBJ1-5
DNA: TGTGCCACCAAGGACAGGGAAGGCAATCAGCCCCAGCATTTT
CDR3: CATKDREGNQPQHF

D: -
V: TRBV7-9
length: 12
size: few
J: TRBJ2-7
DNA: TGTGCCAGCAGCACAGGGCTGAACGAGCAGTACTTC
CDR3: CASSTGLNEQYF

D: TRBD1
V: TRBV20-1
length: 15
size: -
J: TRBJ2-7
DNA: TGCAGTGCTAGAACAATGACAGGGGCATACTACGAGCAGTACTTC
CDR3: CSARTMTGAYYEQYF

D: TRBD1
V: TRBV5-1
length: 16
size: many
J: TRBJ2-1
DNA: TGCGCCAGCAGCTTGGAAACTGACAGGGTCCACAATGAGCAGTTCTTC
CDR3: CASSLETDRVHNEQFF

D: TRBD2
V: TRBV7-9
length: 13
size: -
J: TRBJ2-7
DNA: TGTGCCAGCAGCAGAGGGGAGGGGCGAGAGCAGTACTTC
CDR3: CASSRGEGREQYF

D: -
V: TRBV7-9
length: 14
size: -
J: TRBJ2-7
DNA: TGTGCCAGCAGCTACTGGAAGGGCTCCTACGAGCAGTACTTC
CDR3: CASSYWKGSYEQYF

D: -
V: TRBV10-3
length: 15
size: -
J: TRBJ1-6
DNA: TGTGCCATCAGTGAGTTGGGCCTGGGTGATTCACCCCTCCACTTT
CDR3: CAISELGLGDSPLHF

D: TRBD1
V: TRBV10-3
length: 17
size: once
J: TRBJ2-1
DNA: TGTGCCACCAGGCAAGGGTCCGGGACAGGGAAATACAATGAGCAGTTCTTC
CDR3: CATRQGSGTGKYNEQFF

D: -
V: TRBV10-1
length: 16
size: many
J: TRBJ2-1
DNA: TGCGCCAGCAGTGAGTCGGGCGTAAGGTCCTACAATGAGCAGTTCTTC
CDR3: CASSESGVRSYNEQFF

D: TRBD1
V: TRBV5-1
length: 15
size: once
J: TRBJ1-3
DNA: TGCGCCAGCAGCTACTTTGGGACAGCAGGAAACACCATATATTTT
CDR3: CASSYFGTAGNTIYF

D: -
V: TRBV6-5
length: 11
size: -
J: TRBJ2-7
DNA: TGTGCCAGCAGTTACCTCTACAAGCAGTACTTC
CDR3: CASSYLYKQYF

D: TRBD1
V: TRBV7-9
length: 19
size: -
J: TRBJ1-1
DNA: TGTGCCAGCAGCTTATCTCTCGCTTCGACAGGGCGTGGACAGGCTGAAGCTTTCTTT
CDR3: CASSLSLASTGRGQAEAFF

D: -
V: TRBV2
length: 13
size: -
J: TRBJ1-1
DNA: TGTGCCAGCAGTGGAGAAGGGAACACTGAAGCTTTCTTT
CDR3: CASSGEGNTEAFF

D: -
V: TRBV12-3/TRBV12-4
length: 13
size: many
J: TRBJ1-2
DNA: TGTGCCAGCAGTTTACTGAGGGACTATGGCTACACCTTC
CDR3: CASSLLRDYGYTF

D: TRBD2
V: TRBV29-1
length: 14
size: -
J: TRBJ2-7
DNA: TGCAGCGTCGGCCGTCGGGAGGCCCTTGAGGGGCAGTACTTC
CDR3: CSVGRREALEGQYF

D: -
V: TRBV6-1
length: 15
size: -
J: TRBJ2-1
DNA: TGTGCCAGCAGTGAAGCTTCGGACGCCTACAATGAGCAGTTCTTC
CDR3: CASSEASDAYNEQFF

D: TRBD1
V: TRBV11-2
length: 13
size: -
J: TRBJ1-2
DNA: TGTGCCAGCAGCATCATTGACAGGGGTGGCTACACCTTC
CDR3: CASSIIDRGGYTF

D: -
V: TRBV19
length: 15
size: few
J: TRBJ2-1
DNA: TGTGCCAGTAGTATAGTTGACGGGAGTCACAATGAGCAGTTCTTC
CDR3: CASSIVDGSHNEQFF

D: -
V: TRBV20-1
length: 15
size: few
J: TRBJ2-5
DNA: TGCAGTGCTAGAGATGCGGGCAGGCCTCAAGAGACCCAGTACTTC
CDR3: CSARDAGRPQETQYF

D: -
V: TRBV7-9
length: 14
size: -
J: TRBJ2-5
DNA: TGTGCCAGCAGCCACTGGGACGGGCAAGAGACCCAGTACTTC
CDR3: CASSHWDGQETQYF

D: TRBD1
V: TRBV19
length: 15
size: many
J: TRBJ1-6
DNA: TGTGCCAGTAAAAGGCAGGGGGGTAAAAATTCACCCCTCCACTTT
CDR3: CASKRQGGKNSPLHF

D: TRBD1
V: TRBV20-1
length: 15
size: many
J: TRBJ1-2
DNA: TGCAGTGCTAGAGCGCCGGACAGGGGAGGGGGTGGCTACACCTTC
CDR3: CSARAPDRGGGGYTF

D: TRBD1
V: TRBV20-1
length: 13
size: -
J: TRBJ1-2
DNA: TGCAGTGCTAGACGGACAGGTATCTATGGCTACACCTTC
CDR3: CSARRTGIYGYTF